This passage covers 17 T cell receptor beta chains from one sample sequenced in a study of identical twins. TCRdb analysed the 5' RACE reads with MiXCR anew, one entry per CDR3 protein. The sample holds hundreds of thousands of distinct CDR3 sequences; 20% to 30% are singletons and the top ten take over 2.5%. These same data were also listed under a study on T cells expressing NK-cell markers.

The material sequenced was CD4+ T cells sorted from blood. The source is a woman aged 18-30 years in good health.

This clonotype came up a few times. V and J are TRBV7-2 and TRBJ2-5; a weak D match, TRBD2 (5 bases). Germline values: CDR1 SGHTA, CDR2 FQGNSA. This CDR3 contains 15 residues. Trimming left V 3 bases short and J 2 bases short, with 13 bases between. CDR3 DNA: TGTGCCAGCAGCTTGGGGAGCTGGGATCAAGAGACCCAGTACTTC. It translates to CASSLGSWDQETQYF.

This clonotype has just a few counts. The V call is TRBV6-2 or TRBV6-3, the J call TRBJ2-1; 13 nucleotides match TRBD2. V trimming: 5 bases; J trimming: 4 bases; junction bases outside the gene matches: 2. CDR3 length: 15 residues. Germline values: CDR1 MNHEY, CDR2 SVGEGT. The CDR3 DNA sequence: TGTGCCAGCAGTGTGACTAGCGGGAGGTACAATGAGCAGTTCTTC. It yields the protein CASSVTSGRYNEQFF.

V gene TRBV6-1 combines with J gene TRBJ2-3; 8 positions match TRBD2. The CDR3 sequence is 15 residues long. The V segment lost 5 bases and the J segment 10 bases; nucleotides outside the gene matches: 14. The germline gives CDR1 MNHNS, CDR2 SASEGT. The CDR3 sequence is CASSPFGTRDLAQYF. The CDR3 DNA follows: TGTGCCAGCAGTCCTTTCGGGACTAGAGATTTAGCGCAGTATTTT.

This clonotype was observed a handful of times. The rearrangement links TRBV20-1 to TRBJ2-1; D is unclear. Deletions cut 3 bases from V and 13 bases from J, with 16 bases between. Germline V lookup: CDR1 DFQATT, CDR2 SNEGSKA (reference sequence). The CDR3 covers 12 residues. The CDR3 DNA reads as TGCAGTGCTAGTTCCCTGGGAAACGGCCAGTTCTTC. Protein product: CSASSLGNGQFF.

The chain combines TRBV2 with TRBJ2-3; 7 bases are shared with TRBD2. This CDR3 has 15 amino acids. Germline V gives CDR1 SNHLY, CDR2 FYNNEI. Losses at the gene ends were 6 bases for V and 0 bases for J; bases not matched to a gene: 6. The chain's CDR3 is CASRSEAGSTDTQYF. CDR3 nucleotide sequence: TGTGCCAGCAGGTCCGAAGCGGGGAGCACAGATACGCAGTATTTT.

The CDR3 nucleotides are TGTGCCAGCAGTCACGGGCAGGGTTGGAACACTGAAGCTTTCTTT. This sequence encodes CASSHGQGWNTEAFF. The chain recombines TRBV6-5 with TRBJ1-1, with a tentative D call TRBD1 (5 bases). V gave up 5 bases and J gave up 1 base, with 14 bases separating them. The CDR3 totals 15 residues. Germline lookup yields CDR1 MNHEY and CDR2 SVGAGI.

The rearrangement uses TRBV5-1 and TRBJ2-5, with 9 bases identical to TRBD1. Unmatched junction bases numbered 10, after V lost 2 bases and J lost 5 bases. CDR1 and CDR2 (germline): SGHRS, YFSETQ. The CDR3 has 16 amino acids. CDR3 DNA sequence: TGCGCCAGCAGCTTAACAGGGGGCGCCCGGGGGGAGACCCAGTACTTC. Residues: CASSLTGGARGETQYF.

The J gene is TRBJ2-7, the V gene TRBV5-1; D is tentatively TRBD1 or TRBD2 (5 bases each). This CDR3 contains 13 residues. Looked up from germline, CDR1 is SGHRS and CDR2 is YFSETQ. Trimming removed 3 bases from V and 6 bases from J, with 13 bases in between. CDR3 loop: CASSWGTMSEQYF. In nucleotides, the CDR3 is TGCGCCAGCAGCTGGGGGACGATGAGCGAGCAGTACTTC.

This clonotype was seen a handful of times. The chain uses TRBV5-1 and TRBJ1-1; 8 nucleotides line up with TRBD1. Germline V CDR1 and CDR2: SGHRS, YFSETQ. CDR3 size: 14 residues. V dropped 4 bases and J dropped 7; count of bases not matched to a gene: 9. The CDR3 loop reads CASSINTGGDEAFF. CDR3 sequence (DNA): TGCGCCAGCAGCATCAATACAGGGGGGGATGAAGCTTTCTTT.

This clonotype was found a few times. V usage is TRBV7-9 and J usage is TRBJ1-3; D not resolved. CDR1 SEHNR and CDR2 FQNEAQ come from the germline V gene (reference sequence). The CDR3 is 15 amino acids. V was clipped by 5 bases and J by 2 bases, with 13 bases between them. The CDR3 coding sequence is TGTGCCAGCAGCCTTCAGGCGGTGGCTGGAAACACCATATATTTT. Amino acids: CASSLQAVAGNTIYF.

This clonotype was detected only a few times. The chain links TRBV12-5 to TRBJ1-1, with D hard to call. This CDR3 comprises 13 residues. Germline CDR1 and CDR2: LGHNT and FRNRAP. Trimming cost V 4 bases and J 3 bases, with 9 bases left between them. The CDR3 coding sequence is TGTGCTAGTGGTTCCCGGACTGACACTGAAGCTTTCTTT. This sequence encodes CASGSRTDTEAFF.

This clonotype has just a few counts. The chain carries TRBV6-5 and TRBJ2-1; the match to TRBD2 covers 7 bases. CDR1 and CDR2 (germline): MNHEY, SVGAGI. This CDR3 region has 12 residues. The junction had 2 bases not matched to a gene; V was cut back by 2 bases and J by 10 bases. Here the CDR3 DNA reads TGTGCCAGCAGTTACGTCGGGGGGGAGCAGTTCTTC. Encoded protein: CASSYVGGEQFF.

This clonotype has a handful of counts. The chain uses TRBV3-1 and TRBJ1-4; D is ambiguous. With 6 bases removed from V and 10 bases from J, the gap between germline ends came to 18 bases. This CDR3 is 14 amino acids long. Per the germline V gene, CDR1 is LGHDT and CDR2 is YNNKEL (reference sequence). The CDR3 region is CASRMDGGRGKLFF. CDR3 coding DNA: TGTGCCAGCAGGATGGACGGAGGGAGAGGAAAACTGTTTTTT.

The chain uses TRBV12-3 or TRBV12-4 and TRBJ2-3, with D possibly being TRBD2 (5 bases). V lost 7 bases to trimming and J lost 6 bases, with 8 bases between them. This CDR3 contains 11 residues. This CDR3 is CASTWRDTQYF. The CDR3 coding sequence is TGTGCCAGCACCTGGAGGGATACGCAGTATTTT.

This clonotype was counted at least ten times. The rearrangement uses TRBV10-3 and TRBJ2-1; 9 bases line up with TRBD1. J gave up 3 bases and V 2 bases, and 8 bases lay outside the gene matches. This CDR3 comprises 17 residues. Germline values: CDR1 ENHRY, CDR2 SYGVKD. DNA for the CDR3: TGTGCCATCAGTGAGCCGTCAGGGACAGGGTACTACAATGAGCAGTTCTTC. It encodes CAISEPSGTGYYNEQFF.

The gene calls are TRBV12-3 or TRBV12-4 and TRBJ2-3; D not certain. The V gene lost 5 bases and the J gene lost 5 bases, with 20 bases spanning the gap. There are 16 residues in the CDR3. CDR3 region: CASSQLTGFKRDTQYF. Written as DNA, the CDR3 is TGTGCCAGCAGTCAACTTACCGGGTTTAAGAGAGATACGCAGTATTTT.

This clonotype was counted many times. The chain employs TRBV5-1 and TRBJ1-5; D remains unclear. Germline V gives CDR1 SGHRS, CDR2 YFSETQ. Trimming left V 0 bases short and J 2 bases short, with 12 bases between. The CDR3 runs to 16 residues. The CDR3: CASSLDGRIGNQPQHF. The DNA of the CDR3 is TGCGCCAGCAGCTTGGACGGACGGATTGGCAATCAGCCCCAGCATTTT.